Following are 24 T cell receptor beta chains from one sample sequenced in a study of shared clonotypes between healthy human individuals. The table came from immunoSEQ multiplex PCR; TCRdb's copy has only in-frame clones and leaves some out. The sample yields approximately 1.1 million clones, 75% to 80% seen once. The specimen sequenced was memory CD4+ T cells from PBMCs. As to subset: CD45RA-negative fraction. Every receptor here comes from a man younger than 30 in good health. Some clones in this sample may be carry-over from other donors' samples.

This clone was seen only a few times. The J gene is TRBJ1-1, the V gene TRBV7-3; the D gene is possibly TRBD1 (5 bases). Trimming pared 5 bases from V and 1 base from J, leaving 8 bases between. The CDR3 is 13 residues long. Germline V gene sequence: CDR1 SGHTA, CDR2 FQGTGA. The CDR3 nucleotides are TGTGCCAGCAGCACGCAGGGGAACACTGAAGCTTTCTTT. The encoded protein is CASSTQGNTEAFF.

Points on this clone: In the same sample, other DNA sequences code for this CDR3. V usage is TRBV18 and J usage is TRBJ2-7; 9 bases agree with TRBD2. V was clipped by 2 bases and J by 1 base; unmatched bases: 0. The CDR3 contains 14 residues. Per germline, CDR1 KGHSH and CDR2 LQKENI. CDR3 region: CASSPTSGSYEQYF. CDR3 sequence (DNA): TGTGCCAGCTCACCAACTAGCGGGTCCTACGAGCAGTACTTC.

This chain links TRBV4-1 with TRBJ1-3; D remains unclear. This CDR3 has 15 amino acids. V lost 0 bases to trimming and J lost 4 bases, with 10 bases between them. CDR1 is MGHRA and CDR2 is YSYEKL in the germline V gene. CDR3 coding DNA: TGCGCCAGCAGCCAAGAACGCGATGGGGGAAACACCATATATTTT. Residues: CASSQERDGGNTIYF.

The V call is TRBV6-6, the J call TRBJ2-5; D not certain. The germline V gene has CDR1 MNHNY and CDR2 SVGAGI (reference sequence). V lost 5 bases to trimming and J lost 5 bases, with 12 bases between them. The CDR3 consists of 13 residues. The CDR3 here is CASSPGSGETQYF. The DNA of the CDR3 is TGTGCCAGCAGTCCCGGGTCTGGGGAGACCCAGTACTTC.

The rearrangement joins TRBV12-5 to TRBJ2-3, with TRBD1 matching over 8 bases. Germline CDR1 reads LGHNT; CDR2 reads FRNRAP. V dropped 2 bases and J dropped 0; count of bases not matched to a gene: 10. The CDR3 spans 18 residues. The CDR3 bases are TGTGCTAGTGGTTTGCTAAAGACAGGGGTTCCTAGCACAGATACGCAGTATTTT. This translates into CASGLLKTGVPSTDTQYF.

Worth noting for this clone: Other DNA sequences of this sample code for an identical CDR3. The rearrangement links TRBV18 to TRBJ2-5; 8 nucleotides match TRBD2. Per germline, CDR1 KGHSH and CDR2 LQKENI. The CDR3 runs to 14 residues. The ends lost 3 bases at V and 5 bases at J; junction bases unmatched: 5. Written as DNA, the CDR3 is TGTGCCAGCTCACCCGGACTAGCTGGGGAGACCCAGTACTTC. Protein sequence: CASSPGLAGETQYF.

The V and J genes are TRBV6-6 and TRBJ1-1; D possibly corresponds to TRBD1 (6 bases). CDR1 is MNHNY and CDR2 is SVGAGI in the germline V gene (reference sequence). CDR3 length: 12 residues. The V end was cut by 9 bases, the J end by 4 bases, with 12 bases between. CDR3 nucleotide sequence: TGTGCCAGTAAACAGGGAGGCACTGAAGCTTTCTTT. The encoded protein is CASKQGGTEAFF.

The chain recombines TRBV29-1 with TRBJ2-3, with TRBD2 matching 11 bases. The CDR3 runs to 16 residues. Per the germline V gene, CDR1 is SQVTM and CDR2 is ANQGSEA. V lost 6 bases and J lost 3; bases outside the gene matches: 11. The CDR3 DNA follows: TGCAGCGTCGGTGTACTAGCGGGAGTCTTAACAGATACGCAGTATTTT. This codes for CSVGVLAGVLTDTQYF.

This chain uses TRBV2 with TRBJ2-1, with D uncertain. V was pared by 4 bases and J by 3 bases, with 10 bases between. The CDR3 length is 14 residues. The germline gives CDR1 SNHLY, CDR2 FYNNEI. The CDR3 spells CASSVRAIYNEQFF. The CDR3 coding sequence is TGTGCCAGCAGTGTTAGGGCCATCTACAATGAGCAGTTCTTC.

The CDR3 here is CASSPMGQEEPQHF. CDR3 sequence (DNA): TGTGCCAGCTCACCAATGGGGCAGGAGGAGCCCCAGCATTTT. V and J are TRBV18 and TRBJ1-5; D is perhaps TRBD1 (5 bases). This CDR3 spans 14 amino acids. V lost 2 bases to trimming and J lost 8 bases, with 13 bases between them. CDR1 and CDR2 (germline): KGHSH, LQKENI.

The CDR3 nucleotides read TGTGCCAGCCGGGAACACGGGGAGCTGTTTTTT. Its protein is CASREHGELFF. J is TRBJ2-2 and V is TRBV7-2; TRBD2 might be the D (5 bases). V was pared by 8 bases and J by 7 bases, with 8 bases between. CDR1 is SGHTA, CDR2 FQGNSA, per germline. The CDR3 consists of 11 residues.

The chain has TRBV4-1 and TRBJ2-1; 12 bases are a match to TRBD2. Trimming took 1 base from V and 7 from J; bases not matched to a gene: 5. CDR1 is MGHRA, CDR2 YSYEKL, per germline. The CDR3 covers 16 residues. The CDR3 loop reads CASSQVRLAGVNEQFF. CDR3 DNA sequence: TGCGCCAGCAGCCAAGTACGACTAGCGGGAGTGAATGAGCAGTTCTTC.

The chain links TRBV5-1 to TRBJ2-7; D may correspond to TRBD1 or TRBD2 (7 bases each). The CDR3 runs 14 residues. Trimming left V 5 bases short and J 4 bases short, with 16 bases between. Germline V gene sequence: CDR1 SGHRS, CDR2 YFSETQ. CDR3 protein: CASRGGTATYEQYF. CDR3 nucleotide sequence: TGCGCCAGCAGGGGGGGGACAGCAACATACGAGCAGTACTTC.

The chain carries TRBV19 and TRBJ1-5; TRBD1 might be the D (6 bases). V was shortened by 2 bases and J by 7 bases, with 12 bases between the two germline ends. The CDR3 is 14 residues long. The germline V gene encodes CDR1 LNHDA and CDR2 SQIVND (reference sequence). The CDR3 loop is CASSIYRDGQPQHF. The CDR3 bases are TGTGCCAGTAGTATATACAGGGACGGGCAGCCCCAGCATTTT. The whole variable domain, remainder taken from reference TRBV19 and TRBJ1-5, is DGGITQSPKYLFRKEGQNVTLSCEQNLNHDAMYWYRQDPGQGLRLIYYSQIVNDFQKGDIAEGYSVSREKKESFPLTVTSAQKNPTAFYLCASSIYRDGQPQHFGDGTRLSIL.

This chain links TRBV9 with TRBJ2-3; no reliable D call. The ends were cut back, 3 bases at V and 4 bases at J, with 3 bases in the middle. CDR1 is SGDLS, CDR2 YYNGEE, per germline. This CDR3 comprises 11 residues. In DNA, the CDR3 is TGTGCCAGCAGCGCTTCAGATACGCAGTATTTT. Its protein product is CASSASDTQYF.

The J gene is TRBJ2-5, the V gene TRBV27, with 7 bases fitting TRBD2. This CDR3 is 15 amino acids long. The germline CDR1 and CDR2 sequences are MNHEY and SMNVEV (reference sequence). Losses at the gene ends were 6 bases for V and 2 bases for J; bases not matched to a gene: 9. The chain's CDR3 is CASSLLGRVQETQYF. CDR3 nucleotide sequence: TGTGCCAGCAGCCTGCTTGGGAGGGTGCAAGAGACCCAGTACTTC.

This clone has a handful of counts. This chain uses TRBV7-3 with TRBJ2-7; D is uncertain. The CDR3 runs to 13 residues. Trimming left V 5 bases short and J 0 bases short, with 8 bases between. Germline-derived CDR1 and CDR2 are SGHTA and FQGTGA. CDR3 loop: CASSPQNSYEQYF. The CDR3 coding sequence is TGTGCCAGCAGCCCCCAGAACTCCTACGAGCAGTACTTC. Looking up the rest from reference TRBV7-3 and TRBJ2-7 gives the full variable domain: GAGVSQTPSNKVTEKGKYVELRCDPISGHTALYWYRQSLGQGPEFLIYFQGTGAADDSGLPNDRFFAVRPEGSVSTLKIQRTERGDSAVYLCASSPQNSYEQYFGPGTRLTVT.

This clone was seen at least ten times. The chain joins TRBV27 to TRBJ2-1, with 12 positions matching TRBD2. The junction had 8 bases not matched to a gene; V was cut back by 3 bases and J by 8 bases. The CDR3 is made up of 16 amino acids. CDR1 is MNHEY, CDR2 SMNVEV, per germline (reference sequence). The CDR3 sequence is CASSFLLAGGQDEQFF. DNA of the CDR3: TGTGCCAGCAGTTTCCTGCTAGCGGGAGGGCAAGATGAGCAGTTCTTC.

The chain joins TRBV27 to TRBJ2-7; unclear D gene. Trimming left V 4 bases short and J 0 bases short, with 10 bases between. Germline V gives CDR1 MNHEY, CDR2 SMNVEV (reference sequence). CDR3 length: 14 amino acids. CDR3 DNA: TGTGCCAGCAGTTCCCCTACGGGCTCCTACGAGCAGTACTTC. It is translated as CASSSPTGSYEQYF.

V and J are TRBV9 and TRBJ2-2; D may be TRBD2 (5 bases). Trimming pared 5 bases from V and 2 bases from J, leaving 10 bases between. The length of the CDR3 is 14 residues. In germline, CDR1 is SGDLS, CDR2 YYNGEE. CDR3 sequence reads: CASRGDYNTGELFF. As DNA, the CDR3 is TGTGCCAGCAGGGGAGACTATAACACCGGGGAGCTGTTTTTT.

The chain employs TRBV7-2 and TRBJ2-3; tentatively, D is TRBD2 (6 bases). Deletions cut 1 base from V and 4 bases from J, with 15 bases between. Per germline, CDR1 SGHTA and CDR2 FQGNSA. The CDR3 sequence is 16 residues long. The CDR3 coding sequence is TGTGCCAGCAGCTTAGTACTGACTAGTGGATCAGATACGCAGTATTTT. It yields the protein CASSLVLTSGSDTQYF.

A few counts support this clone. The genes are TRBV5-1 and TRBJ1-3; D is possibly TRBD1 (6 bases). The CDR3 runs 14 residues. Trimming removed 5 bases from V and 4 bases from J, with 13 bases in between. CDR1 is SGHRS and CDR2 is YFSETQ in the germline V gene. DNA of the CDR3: TGCGCCAGCAGGAAGACAGGAGCCGGAAACACCATATATTTT. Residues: CASRKTGAGNTIYF.

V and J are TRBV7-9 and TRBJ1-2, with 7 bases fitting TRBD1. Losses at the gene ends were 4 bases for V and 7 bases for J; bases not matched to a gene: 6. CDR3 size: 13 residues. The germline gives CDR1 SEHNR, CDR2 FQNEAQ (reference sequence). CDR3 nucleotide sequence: TGTGCCAGCAGCTCTCAAGGGGGCGTTGGCTACACCTTC. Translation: CASSSQGGVGYTF.

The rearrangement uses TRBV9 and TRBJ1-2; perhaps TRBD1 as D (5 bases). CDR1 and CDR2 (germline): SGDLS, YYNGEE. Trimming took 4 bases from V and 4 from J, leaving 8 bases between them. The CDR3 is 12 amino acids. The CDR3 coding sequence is TGTGCCAGCAGCCCGGGGGGCTATGGCTACACCTTC. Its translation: CASSPGGYGYTF.